A single sample is the source of the 12 T cell receptor beta chains below, sequenced in a study of cytomegalovirus exposure and HLA in healthy donors. It was with 60 Vbeta and 13 Jbeta primers that the PCR ran. The method was immunoSEQ multiplex PCR; TCRdb's version includes in-frame clones alone and lacks a portion of them. Its listing shows 100,000 to 150,000 clones. The sample consisted of PBMCs. The receptors shown here come from a man between 40 and 49 years old in good health and CMV-seronegative.

This chain joins TRBV27 and TRBJ1-4; TRBD1 matches 7 bases. Germline CDR1 is MNHEY and CDR2 is SMNVEV (reference sequence). Trimming at V came to 6 bases and at J to 4 bases, leaving 14 bases not matched to a gene. CDR3 length: 17 residues. Here the CDR3 reads CASSLIQTGRSNEKLFF. CDR3 bases: TGTGCCAGCAGCCTCATTCAGACAGGGAGAAGTAATGAAAAACTGTTTTTT. The variable domain in full, with the rest retrieved from reference TRBV27 and TRBJ1-4, is EAQVTQNPRYLITVTGKKLTVTCSQNMNHEYMSWYRQDPGLGLRQIYYSMNVEVTDKGDVPEGYKVSRKEKRNFPLILESPSPNQTSLYFCASSLIQTGRSNEKLFFGSGTQLSVL.

The chain recombines TRBV15 with TRBJ2-7, with 8 nucleotides matching TRBD2. V lost 4 bases, J lost 0 bases, and 11 bases stayed unmatched. CDR3 length: 17 residues. Germline lookup yields CDR1 LNHNV and CDR2 YYDKDF (reference sequence). The CDR3 DNA reads as TGTGCCACCAGCAACGGACTAGCCCTCACTAGCTCCTACGAGCAGTACTTC. Protein: CATSNGLALTSSYEQYF.

J is TRBJ2-7 and V is TRBV19, with TRBD1 as a possible D gene (5 bases). The V gene lost 2 bases and the J gene lost 0 bases, with 14 bases spanning the gap. Germline assignment: CDR1 LNHDA and CDR2 SQIVND (reference sequence). The CDR3 length is 16 residues. The CDR3 DNA sequence: TGTGCCAGTAGTATACGACAGACCCTTAGCTCCTACGAGCAGTACTTC. This encodes CASSIRQTLSSYEQYF.

V usage is TRBV7-9 and J usage is TRBJ2-5; D may be TRBD2 (5 bases). Germline V CDR1 and CDR2: SEHNR, FQNEAQ (reference sequence). Trimming took off 6 bases at V and 9 bases at J, with 14 bases between the two ends. The CDR3 is 12 residues long. CDR3 coding DNA: TGTGCCAGCAGGGAGGTGGGCGCGGCCCAGTACTTC. Its protein is CASREVGAAQYF.

This chain links TRBV11-3 with TRBJ1-4, with 8 bases identical to TRBD1. CDR3 length: 16 residues. CDR1 and CDR2 from the germline V gene are SGHNT and YENEEA. The V gene end was trimmed by 5 bases and the J gene end by 7 bases; junction bases not matched to a gene: 12. Written as DNA, the CDR3 is TGTGCCAGCAGCGGACGTACAGGGGGTTTGAGTGAAAAACTGTTTTTT. This codes for CASSGRTGGLSEKLFF.

The chain couples TRBV21-1 to TRBJ1-1; no check of the table's D call, TRBD1, against the DNA was made. TRBV21-1 is a pseudogene locus. The CDR3 is 15 residues long. CDR3 sequence: CASCRDRVFDTEAFF. The CDR3 DNA follows: TGTGCCAGCTGCCGGGACAGGGTTTTTGACACTGAAGCTTTCTTT.

The chain carries TRBV28 and TRBJ1-3; possibly TRBD1 for D (6 bases). V gave up 10 bases and J gave up 4 bases, with 14 bases separating them. CDR3 length equals 13 residues. The germline gives CDR1 MDHEN, CDR2 SYDVKM. CDR3 sequence reads: CAIRPGAGNTIYF. CDR3 nucleotide sequence: TGTGCCATCCGCCCAGGGGCCGGAAACACCATATATTTT.

This chain connects TRBV4-1 to TRBJ1-3; D is uncertain. Germline CDR1 and CDR2: MGHRA and YSYEKL. CDR3 length: 16 amino acids. V shed 0 bases and J shed 4 bases, with 13 bases lying between them. CDR3 in amino acids: CASSQEGSLSGNTIYF. CDR3 DNA: TGCGCCAGCAGCCAAGAAGGGAGCCTATCCGGAAACACCATATATTTT.

The chain joins TRBV5-1 to TRBJ2-5; 12 positions match TRBD1. This CDR3 region has 17 residues. V gave up 0 bases and J gave up 4 bases; unmatched junction bases: 7. Germline V lookup: CDR1 SGHRS, CDR2 YFSETQ. CDR3 sequence: CASSLEGQGASGETQYF. The CDR3 DNA is TGCGCCAGCAGCTTGGAGGGACAGGGGGCGTCCGGAGAGACCCAGTACTTC.

The chain employs TRBV7-8 and TRBJ1-2, with 12 nucleotides matching TRBD1. Germline V gene sequence: CDR1 SGHVS, CDR2 FQNEAQ. The CDR3 is made up of 20 amino acids. The ends lost 5 bases at V and 0 bases at J; junction bases unmatched: 16. The CDR3 DNA is TGTGCCAGCAGCCTAAATACCGTGGGACAGGGGGCGATTTCTAACTATGGCTACACCTTC. It encodes CASSLNTVGQGAISNYGYTF.

V and J are TRBV7-6 and TRBJ2-7; 9 nucleotides agree with TRBD2. The V and J ends lost 0 bases and 6 bases, in that order; junction bases with no gene match: 6. This CDR3 has 15 amino acids. The germline V gene encodes CDR1 SGHVS and CDR2 FNYEAQ. CDR3 loop: CASSLARSGRPEQYF. The DNA of the CDR3 is TGTGCCAGCAGCTTAGCGAGAAGCGGGAGGCCCGAGCAGTACTTC.

The chain recombines TRBV27 with TRBJ1-3; D is uncertain. From germline, CDR1 is MNHEY and CDR2 SMNVEV (reference sequence). Trimming pared 6 bases from V and 2 bases from J, leaving 8 bases between. The CDR3 runs to 13 residues. The CDR3 reads CASRAAAGNTIYF. CDR3 in DNA: TGTGCCAGCAGGGCCGCGGCTGGAAACACCATATATTTT.